This T cell receptor beta chain is from a study of blood T cell repertoires in COVID-19. Across the study: Italy, Spain and the United States were the sources of the convalescent and acute COVID-19 samples.

Repertoires were generated with immunoSEQ multiplex PCR, while TCRdb's copy carries only in-frame clones and drops some. This sample has 75,000 to 100,000 clones; approximately 87% occur once, and the top ten carry 15%. Germline V gene sequence: CDR1 MDHEN, CDR2 SYDVKM. The CDR3 is made up of 14 amino acids. The germline V and J ends were trimmed by 5 bases and 4 bases, with 14 bases remaining between them. This clonotype originated in a human donor in a cohort sampled during active COVID-19. The sample consisted of peripheral blood. The J gene is TRBJ1-1, the V gene TRBV28; a weak D match, TRBD1 (5 bases). The CDR3 DNA follows: TGTGCCAGCAGTCCGCCGGACAAGAGCACTGAAGCTTTCTTT. It specifies CASSPPDKSTEAFF.